The T cell receptor (beta chain) described here comes from a study of shared clonotypes between healthy human individuals. Study background: Donors consisted of two women and a few men between 18 and 49.

Several immunoSEQ plates held equal portions of the genomic DNA taken from each subset. This table comes from immunoSEQ multiplex PCR, and its TCRdb copy is limited to in-frame clones, with some not included. Of some 2,100,000 clones in the sample, approximately 94% are singletons; the top ten hold roughly 0.13%. This CDR3 has 13 residues. Germline V gene lookup returns CDR1 SGHTA and CDR2 FQGNSA. V lost 11 bases and J lost 2, with 14 bases in between. Donors comprised only Caucasian adults living in Nashville, Tennessee. The receptor was derived from a man between 18 and 29 years old in good health. Material for sequencing was naive CD4+ T cells sorted from blood. The subset here: CD45RA+ positively selected. The chain couples TRBV7-2 to TRBJ2-3; TRBD1 might be the D (6 bases). CDR3 DNA: TGTGCCGAAGGCAGGGGAATCACAGATACGCAGTATTTT. Translation: CAEGRGITDTQYF.